The 22 T cell receptor beta chains below come from one sample, sequenced in a study of breast tumors, draining lymph nodes, adjacent tissues. Breast cancer patients provided tissue from their axillary draining lymph nodes. Each CDR3 protein gets one entry after TCRdb re-called the multiplex PCR reads with MiXCR. Of 100,000 to 150,000 distinct CDR3 sequences listed, 20% to 25% are singletons. The sequencing input was axillary lymph node tissue. The receptors were sampled from a female donor with breast cancer. Some clones in this sample may be carry-over from other donors' samples.

This clonotype has a count of ten or more. The rearrangement uses TRBV12-5 and TRBJ2-1; TRBD2 matches at 11 bases. Trimming at V came to 1 base and at J to 2 bases, leaving 1 base not matched to a gene. The CDR3 loop spans 16 amino acids. Germline assignment: CDR1 LGHNT and CDR2 FRNRAP. The CDR3 loop is CASGLATSGAYNEQFF. CDR3 sequence (DNA): TGTGCTAGTGGTTTGGCGACTAGCGGGGCCTACAATGAGCAGTTCTTC. Combining the CDR3 with reference TRBV12-5 and TRBJ2-1 gives the whole variable domain DARVTQTPRHKVTEMGQEVTMRCQPILGHNTVFWYRQTMMQGLELLAYFRNRAPLDDSGMPKDRFSAEMPDATLATLKIQPSEPRDSAVYFCASGLATSGAYNEQFFGPGTRLTVL.

In regard to this clonotype: This could be a read error, since a much larger clone is one nucleotide away. The chain combines TRBV4-3 with TRBJ2-7; D unclear. The germline V and J ends were trimmed by 0 bases and 5 bases, with 14 bases remaining between them. The CDR3 sequence is 15 residues long. Germline CDR1 is LGHNA and CDR2 is YSLEER. DNA of the CDR3: TGCGCCAGCAGCCAAGATTGGCTCTTGTCGGACGAGCAGTACTTC. Translation: CASSQDWLLSDEQYF.

The table lists this clonotype with a few counts. The genes are TRBV27 and TRBJ1-4; D unresolved. Trimming removed 4 bases from V and 7 bases from J, with 7 bases in between. Germline lookup yields CDR1 MNHEY and CDR2 SMNVEV (reference sequence). The CDR3 covers 12 residues. The CDR3 sequence is CASSYLGEKLFF. The CDR3 DNA reads TGTGCCAGCAGTTACCTCGGTGAAAAACTGTTTTTT.

The V and J genes are TRBV28 and TRBJ2-1; D ambiguous. CDR1 and CDR2 (germline): MDHEN, SYDVKM. This CDR3 region has 15 residues. The ends were cut back, 3 bases at V and 0 bases at J, with 9 bases in the middle. The CDR3 sequence is CASSFGVDSYNEQFF. CDR3 nucleotides: TGTGCCAGCAGTTTCGGCGTAGACTCCTACAATGAGCAGTTCTTC.

Worth noting for this clonotype: A read error may explain this, as a much larger clone is one base away. A read error is likely, as this CDR3 ends without the conserved phenylalanine or tryptophan. The rearrangement uses TRBV27 and TRBJ2-7, with 7 nucleotides matching TRBD1. V was clipped by 5 bases and J by 4 bases; unmatched bases: 8. CDR1 and CDR2 (germline): MNHEY, SMNVEV (reference sequence). The CDR3 is 14 residues long. CDR3 DNA: TGTGCCAGCAGTCAACCGGGACAGTCGTACGAGCAGTACTCC. It translates to CASSQPGQSYEQYS.

Regarding this clonotype: A much larger clone lies one base from this, so it may be a read error. V usage is TRBV7-2 and J usage is TRBJ1-5, with D perhaps TRBD1 (6 bases). The V gene's germline CDR1 is SGHTA and CDR2 FQGNSA. The CDR3 has 16 residues. CDR3 sequence (DNA): TGTGCCAGCGGCTTAAGGGGCCCGGGGGCCAATCAGCCCCAGCATTTT. This sequence encodes CASGLRGPGANQPQHF.

This clonotype came up many times. V gene TRBV6-1 combines with J gene TRBJ2-2, with 9 bases identical to TRBD1. Germline CDR1 reads MNHNS; CDR2 reads SASEGT. The CDR3 totals 15 residues. V was clipped by 4 bases and J by 7 bases; unmatched bases: 7. The CDR3 sequence: CASSVPGQGFGELFF. For the CDR3, the DNA is TGTGCCAGCAGTGTACCGGGACAGGGTTTCGGGGAGCTGTTTTTT.

This clonotype was observed many times. The chain has TRBV6-1 and TRBJ2-7, with 15 bases aligning to TRBD2. Germline lookup yields CDR1 MNHNS and CDR2 SASEGT. The trim removed 7 bases at V and 5 bases at J, leaving 6 bases unmatched. The CDR3 contains 15 residues. CDR3 amino acids: CASTGLAGGTNEQYF. The CDR3 DNA follows: TGTGCCAGCACGGGACTAGCGGGAGGTACGAACGAGCAGTACTTC.

With respect to this clonotype: This could be a read error, since a much larger clone is one nucleotide away. No conserved phenylalanine or tryptophan ends this CDR3, so it is likely a read error. The gene calls are TRBV7-2 and TRBJ2-7; D is perhaps TRBD1 (5 bases). The CDR3 totals 17 residues. The V end was cut by 2 bases, the J end by 2 bases, with 19 bases between. Germline values: CDR1 SGHTA, CDR2 FQGNSA. The CDR3 here is CASSLWSIEGAPYEQYL. Here the CDR3 DNA reads TGTGCCAGCAGCTTATGGTCTATTGAAGGGGCCCCCTACGAGCAGTACCTC.

The chain is built from TRBV7-8 and TRBJ2-7, with D unclear. Germline V CDR1 and CDR2: SGHVS, FQNEAQ. CDR3 length equals 12 residues. Trimming left V 6 bases short and J 6 bases short, with 12 bases between. CDR3 sequence: CASSRTPGEQYF. CDR3 DNA: TGTGCCAGCAGTAGGACGCCTGGCGAGCAGTACTTC.

This clonotype was picked up many times. This chain links TRBV7-2 with TRBJ2-5; TRBD1 matches 8 bases. Trimming took 5 bases from V and 4 from J; bases not matched to a gene: 6. This CDR3 contains 14 residues. Germline CDR1 and CDR2: SGHTA and FQGNSA. The CDR3 loop reads CASSAAGGTETQYF. CDR3 bases: TGTGCCAGCAGCGCCGCAGGGGGCACAGAGACCCAGTACTTC.

Note on this clonotype: A much larger clone sits a single nucleotide away, making a read error possible. The CDR3, as DNA: TGCAGTGTCGACTCAGGGCGCAATCTGCCCCAGCATTTT. It specifies CSVDSGRNLPQHF. The V and J genes are TRBV20-1 and TRBJ1-5; weak D call: TRBD1 (5 bases). The V gene's germline CDR1 is DFQATT and CDR2 SNEGSKA (reference sequence). The CDR3 is made up of 13 amino acids.

As regards this clonotype: A much more abundant neighbour one base away suggests this may be a read error. This likely comes from a read error, as the CDR3 has no conserved phenylalanine or tryptophan at its end. The V call is TRBV3-1, the J call TRBJ2-3; D is perhaps TRBD1 or TRBD2 (5 bases each). From germline, CDR1 is LGHDT and CDR2 YNNKEL (reference sequence). Trimming left V 3 bases short and J 5 bases short, with 6 bases between. The CDR3 totals 12 residues. The CDR3, as DNA: TGTGCCAGCAGCCAGGGACGAGATACGCAGTATCTT. The encoded protein is CASSQGRDTQYL.

This clonotype has at least ten counts. The chain combines TRBV5-4 with TRBJ2-7; the D is unclear. The CDR3 length is 14 residues. CDR1 and CDR2 from the germline V gene are SGHNT and YYREEE (reference sequence). V was pared by 0 bases and J by 1 base, with 8 bases between. CDR3: CASSLEPASYEQYF. CDR3 nucleotide sequence: TGTGCCAGCAGCTTGGAACCCGCTTCCTACGAGCAGTACTTC.

A remark on this clonotype: One base away lies a much larger clone, so this may be a sequencing read error. V and J are TRBV19 and TRBJ2-2; D may be TRBD1 (6 bases). The germline V gene encodes CDR1 LNHDA and CDR2 SQIVND (reference sequence). Trimming stripped 3 bases from V and 4 bases from J, with 9 bases between. This CDR3 spans 14 amino acids. The CDR3 reads CASSIGGLTGELFF. The DNA of the CDR3 is TGTGCCAGTAGTATTGGGGGCCTCACCGGGGAGCTGTTTTTT. The full variable domain, rest sourced from reference TRBV19 and TRBJ2-2, is DGGITQSPKYLFRKEGQNVTLSCEQNLNHDAMYWYRQDPGQGLRLIYYSQIVNDFQKGDIAEGYSVSREKKESFPLTVTSAQKNPTAFYLCASSIGGLTGELFFGEGSRLTVL.

For this clonotype: A read error is possible here, since a much larger clone lies one base away. J is TRBJ2-5 and V is TRBV11-2; D uncertain. This CDR3 region has 18 residues. Germline lookup yields CDR1 SGHAT and CDR2 FQNNGV. CDR3 protein: CASSLRATDWTVGETRYF. The CDR3 region has the DNA TGTGCCAGCAGCTTAAGGGCTACCGACTGGACGGTAGGAGAGACCCGGTACTTC.

This clonotype was observed at least ten times. The genes are TRBV3-1 and TRBJ2-1; 8 bases map to TRBD1. This CDR3 contains 16 residues. CDR1 is LGHDT and CDR2 is YNNKEL in the germline V gene (reference sequence). Unmatched junction bases numbered 7, after V lost 1 base and J lost 5 bases. The CDR3 spells CASSQGKGTGHNEQFF. The CDR3 bases are TGTGCCAGCAGCCAAGGGAAGGGGACAGGTCACAATGAGCAGTTCTTC.

This clonotype was observed at least ten times. The chain is built from TRBV5-5 and TRBJ2-5; the D call may be TRBD1 or TRBD2 (6 bases each). The V end was cut by 3 bases, the J end by 5 bases, with 20 bases between. This CDR3 has 16 residues. Germline CDR1 SGHKS, CDR2 YYEKEE (reference sequence). CDR3 sequence (DNA): TGTGCCAGCAGCTCCTTACGACCAGGGGCGGGGGAGACCCAGTACTTC. Translating gives CASSSLRPGAGETQYF.

This clonotype was observed at least ten times. V usage is TRBV6-1 and J usage is TRBJ2-7; 7 positions agree with TRBD2. This CDR3 has 13 residues. Germline loops: CDR1 MNHNS, CDR2 SASEGT. V lost 6 bases to trimming and J lost 3 bases; unmatched junction nucleotides: 5. The CDR3 here is CASRGTKLYEQYF. For the CDR3, the DNA is TGTGCCAGCAGAGGGACTAAACTCTACGAGCAGTACTTC.

In the case of this clonotype: A much larger clone is a single base away; this may be a read error. Lacking the conserved final phenylalanine or tryptophan, this CDR3 likely reflects a read error. The J gene is TRBJ1-3, the V gene TRBV15; D might be TRBD1 (6 bases). V was trimmed by 6 bases and J by 4 bases, leaving 16 bases between them. Germline values: CDR1 LNHNV, CDR2 YYDKDF (reference sequence). This CDR3 spans 15 amino acids. The CDR3 reads CATSNDRFSGNTIYS. In DNA, the CDR3 is TGTGCCACCAGTAATGACAGGTTTTCGGGAAACACCATATATTCT.

As regards this clonotype: One end of the junction fails to match germline, which may point to a read error. The chain links TRBV11-1 to TRBJ2-6; D is perhaps TRBD1 (5 bases). CDR1 is SGHAT, CDR2 FQDESV, per germline (reference sequence). The CDR3 contains 14 residues. This CDR3 reads CASSLGSGANFLTF. The CDR3 nucleotides are TGTGCCAGCAGCTTAGGTTCTGGGGCCAACTTCCTGACTTTC.

For this clonotype: The CDR3 does not end in the conserved phenylalanine or tryptophan, so this is likely a read error. The chain is built from TRBV12-3 or TRBV12-4 and TRBJ2-1, with D hard to call. The CDR3 extends over 15 amino acids. V lost 3 bases to trimming and J lost 0 bases, with 9 bases between them. In nucleotides, the CDR3 is TGTGCCAGCAGTTTTGGCTCAAGCTCCTACAATGAGCAGTTCTCC. It yields the protein CASSFGSSSYNEQFS.